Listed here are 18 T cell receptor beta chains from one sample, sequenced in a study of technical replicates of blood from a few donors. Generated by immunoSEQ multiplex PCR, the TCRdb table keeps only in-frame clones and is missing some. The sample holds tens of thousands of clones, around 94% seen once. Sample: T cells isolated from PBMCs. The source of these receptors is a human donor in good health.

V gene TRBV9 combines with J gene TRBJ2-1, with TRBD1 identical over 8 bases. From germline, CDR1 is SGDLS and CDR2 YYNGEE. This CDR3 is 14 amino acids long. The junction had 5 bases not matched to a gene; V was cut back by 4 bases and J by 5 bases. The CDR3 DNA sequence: TGTGCCAGCAGCTCTCGGACAGGGAACAATGAGCAGTTCTTC. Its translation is CASSSRTGNNEQFF. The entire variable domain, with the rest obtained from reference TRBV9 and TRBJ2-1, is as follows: DSGVTQTPKHLITATGQRVTLRCSPRSGDLSVYWYQQSLDQGLQFLIQYYNGEERAKGNILERFSAQQFPDLHSELNLSSLELGDSALYFCASSSRTGNNEQFFGPGTRLTVL.

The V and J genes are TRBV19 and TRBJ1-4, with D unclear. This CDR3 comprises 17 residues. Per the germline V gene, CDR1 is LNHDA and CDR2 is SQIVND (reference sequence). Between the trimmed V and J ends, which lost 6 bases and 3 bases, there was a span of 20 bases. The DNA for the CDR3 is TGTGCCAGTAGCCTCTTCGCCCTGAGTCCCCCTAATGAAAAACTGTTTTTT. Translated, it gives CASSLFALSPPNEKLFF.

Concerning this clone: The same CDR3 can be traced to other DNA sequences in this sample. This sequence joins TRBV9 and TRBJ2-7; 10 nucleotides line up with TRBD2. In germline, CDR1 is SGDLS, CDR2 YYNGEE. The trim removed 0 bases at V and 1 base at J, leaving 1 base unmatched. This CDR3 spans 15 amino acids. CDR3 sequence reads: CASSVGLAGSYEQYF. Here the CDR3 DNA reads TGTGCCAGCAGCGTAGGACTAGCGGGTTCCTACGAGCAGTACTTC.

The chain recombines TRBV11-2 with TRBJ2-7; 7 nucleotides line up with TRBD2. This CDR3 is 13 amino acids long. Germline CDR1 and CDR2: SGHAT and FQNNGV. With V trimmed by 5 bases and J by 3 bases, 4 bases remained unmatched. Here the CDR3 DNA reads TGTGCCAGCAGCCCGGGACTAAGCTACGAGCAGTACTTC. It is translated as CASSPGLSYEQYF.

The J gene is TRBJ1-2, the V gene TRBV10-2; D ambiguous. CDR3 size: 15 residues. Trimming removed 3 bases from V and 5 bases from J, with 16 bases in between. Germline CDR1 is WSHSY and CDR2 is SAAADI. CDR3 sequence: CASSDGPGTYYGYTF. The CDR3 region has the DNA TGCGCCAGCAGTGACGGACCGGGAACTTATTATGGCTACACCTTC.

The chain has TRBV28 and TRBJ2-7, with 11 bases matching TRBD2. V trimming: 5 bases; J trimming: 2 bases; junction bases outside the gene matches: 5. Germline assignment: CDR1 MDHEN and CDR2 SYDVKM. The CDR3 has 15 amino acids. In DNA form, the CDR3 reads TGTGCCAGCAGTCCGACTAGCGGGGTACCCTACGAGCAGTACTTC. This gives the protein CASSPTSGVPYEQYF.

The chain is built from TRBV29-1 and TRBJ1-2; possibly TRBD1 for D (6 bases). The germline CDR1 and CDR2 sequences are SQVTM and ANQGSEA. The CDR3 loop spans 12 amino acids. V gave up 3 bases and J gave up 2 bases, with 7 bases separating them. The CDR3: CSVDQGNYGYTF. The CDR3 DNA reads TGCAGCGTTGATCAGGGGAACTATGGCTACACCTTC.

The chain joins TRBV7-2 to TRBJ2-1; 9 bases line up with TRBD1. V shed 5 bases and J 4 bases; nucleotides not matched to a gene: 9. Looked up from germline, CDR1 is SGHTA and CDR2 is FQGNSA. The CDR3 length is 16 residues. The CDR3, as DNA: TGTGCCAGCAGCATAGGAACAGGGGGCCCTTACAATGAGCAGTTCTTC. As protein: CASSIGTGGPYNEQFF.

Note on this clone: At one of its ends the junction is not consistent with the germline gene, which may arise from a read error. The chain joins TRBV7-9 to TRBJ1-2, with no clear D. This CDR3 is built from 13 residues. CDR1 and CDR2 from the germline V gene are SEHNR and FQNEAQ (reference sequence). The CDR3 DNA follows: TGTGCCACCAGCTCCCAGATTCTGCTGGGCTACACCTTC. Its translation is CATSSQILLGYTF.

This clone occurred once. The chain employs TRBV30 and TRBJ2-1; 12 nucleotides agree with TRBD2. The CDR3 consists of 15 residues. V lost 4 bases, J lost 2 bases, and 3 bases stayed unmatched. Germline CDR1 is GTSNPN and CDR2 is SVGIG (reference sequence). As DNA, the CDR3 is TGTGCCTGGACGCTAGCGGGAGGGCCCTACAATGAGCAGTTCTTC. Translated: CAWTLAGGPYNEQFF.

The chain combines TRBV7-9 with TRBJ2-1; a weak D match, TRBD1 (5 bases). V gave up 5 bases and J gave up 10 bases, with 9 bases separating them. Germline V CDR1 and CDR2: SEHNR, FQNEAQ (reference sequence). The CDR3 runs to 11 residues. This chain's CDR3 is CASSVTAEQFF. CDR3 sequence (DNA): TGTGCCAGCAGCGTGACAGCCGAGCAGTTCTTC.

The CDR3 DNA is TGCAGCGTGGCGGCTAGCGGGATTTACAATGAGCAGTTCTTC. The encoded protein is CSVAASGIYNEQFF. The rearrangement uses TRBV29-1 and TRBJ2-1; 9 positions match TRBD2. CDR1 is SQVTM, CDR2 ANQGSEA, per germline. This CDR3 region has 14 residues. V dropped 6 bases and J dropped 4; count of bases not matched to a gene: 7.

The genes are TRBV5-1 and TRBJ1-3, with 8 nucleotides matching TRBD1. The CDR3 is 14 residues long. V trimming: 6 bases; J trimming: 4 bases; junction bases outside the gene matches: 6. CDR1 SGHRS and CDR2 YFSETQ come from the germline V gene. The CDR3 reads CASILRTGGNTIYF. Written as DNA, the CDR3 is TGCGCCAGCATCCTCCGGACAGGGGGAAACACCATATATTTT. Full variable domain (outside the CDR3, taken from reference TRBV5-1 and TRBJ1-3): KAGVTQTPRYLIKTRGQQVTLSCSPISGHRSVSWYQQTPGQGLQFLFEYFSETQRNKGNFPGRFSGRQFSNSRSEMNVSTLELGDSALYLCASILRTGGNTIYFGEGSWLTVV.

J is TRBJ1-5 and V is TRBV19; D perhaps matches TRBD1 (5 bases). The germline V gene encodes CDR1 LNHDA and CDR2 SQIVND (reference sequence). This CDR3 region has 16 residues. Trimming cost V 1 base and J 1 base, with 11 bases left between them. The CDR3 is CASSIVPGVSNQPQHF. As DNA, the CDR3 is TGTGCCAGTAGTATAGTTCCGGGGGTAAGCAATCAGCCCCAGCATTTT.

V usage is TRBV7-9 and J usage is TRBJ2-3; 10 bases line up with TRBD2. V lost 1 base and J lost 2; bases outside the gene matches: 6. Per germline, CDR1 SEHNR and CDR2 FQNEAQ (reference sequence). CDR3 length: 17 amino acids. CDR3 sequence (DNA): TGTGCCAGCAGCTTAGACGGTAGCGGGAGGACCACAGATACGCAGTATTTT. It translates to CASSLDGSGRTTDTQYF.

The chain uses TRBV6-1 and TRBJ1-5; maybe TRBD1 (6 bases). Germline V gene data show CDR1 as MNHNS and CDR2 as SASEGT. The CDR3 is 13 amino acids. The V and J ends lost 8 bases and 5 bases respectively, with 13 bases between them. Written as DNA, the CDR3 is TGTGCCAGCTTGTGGGGGCCCTATCAGCCCCAGCATTTT. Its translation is CASLWGPYQPQHF.

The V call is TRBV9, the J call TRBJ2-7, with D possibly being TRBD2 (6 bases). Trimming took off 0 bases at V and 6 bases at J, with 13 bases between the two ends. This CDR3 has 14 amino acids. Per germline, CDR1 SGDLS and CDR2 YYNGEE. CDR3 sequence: CASSVAPGEPEQYF. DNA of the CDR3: TGTGCCAGCAGCGTAGCCCCGGGAGAACCCGAGCAGTACTTC.

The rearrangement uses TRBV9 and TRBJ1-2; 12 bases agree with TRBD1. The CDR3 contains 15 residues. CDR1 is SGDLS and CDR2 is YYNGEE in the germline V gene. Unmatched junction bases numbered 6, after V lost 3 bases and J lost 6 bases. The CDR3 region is CASSDTGTGGDGYTF. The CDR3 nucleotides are TGTGCCAGCAGCGATACCGGGACAGGGGGCGATGGCTACACCTTC.